These 13 T cell receptor beta chains came from one sample sequenced in a study of response to subunit inactivated influenza vaccine. TCRdb fed the RT-PCR reads into MiXCR, producing one record per CDR3 protein. The repertoire holds approximately 480,000 distinct CDR3 sequences, with 9.5% to 12% as singletons. The specimen comprised PBMCs from blood, sampled roughly 45 days after vaccination. The receptors derive from a man aged 45-60 years who received an inactivated influenza vaccine.

The V and J genes are TRBV25-1 and TRBJ2-7; D may be TRBD2 (6 bases). V was trimmed by 4 bases and J by 4 bases, leaving 14 bases between them. Germline CDR1 reads MGHDK; CDR2 reads SYGVNS. This CDR3 has 14 amino acids. The CDR3 is CASSVGGRGYEQYF. Here the CDR3 DNA reads TGTGCCAGCAGTGTTGGAGGGAGAGGGTACGAGCAGTACTTC.

A note on this clonotype: This may come from a read error, since a much larger clone is one base off. The chain couples TRBV20-1 to TRBJ2-3, with D perhaps matching TRBD2 (6 bases). Germline CDR1 DFQATT, CDR2 SNEGSKA (reference sequence). The CDR3 length is 16 residues. V was pared by 8 bases and J by 1 base, with 22 bases between. The CDR3, as DNA: TGCAGTCCTCAGCGGGCCCAAGACGTCGGCACAGATACGCAGTATTTT. Translating gives CSPQRAQDVGTDTQYF.

This clonotype was recorded many times. The chain joins TRBV2 to TRBJ2-1, with D perhaps being TRBD1 or TRBD2 (5 bases each). Germline V CDR1 and CDR2: SNHLY, FYNNEI. The length of the CDR3 is 13 residues. V was trimmed by 4 bases and J by 5 bases, leaving 9 bases between them. In nucleotides, the CDR3 is TGTGCCAGCAGTGTGGGACCTGACAATGAGCAGTTCTTC. It yields the protein CASSVGPDNEQFF.

This clonotype came up a few times. The rearrangement links TRBV6-4 to TRBJ1-6; D ambiguous. The CDR3 runs to 19 residues. Germline loops: CDR1 MRHNA, CDR2 SNTAGT. V lost 5 bases and J lost 7, with 27 bases in between. Here the CDR3 DNA reads TGTGCCAGCAGTACCTGGGCTCCGGGAGGCGGAGGGCCCAATTCACCCCTCCACTTT. This encodes CASSTWAPGGGGPNSPLHF.

This clonotype was picked up a small number of times. The chain joins TRBV20-1 to TRBJ1-6; D may be TRBD1 (6 bases). CDR3 length: 16 residues. Germline CDR1 reads DFQATT; CDR2 reads SNEGSKA (reference sequence). V lost 2 bases, J lost 6 bases, and 17 bases lay in between. The CDR3 DNA follows: TGCAGTGCTAGACTCAGGGGCAGGGCGGCTAATTCACCCCTCCACTTT. Its protein product is CSARLRGRAANSPLHF.

This clonotype was seen ten or more times. The genes are TRBV6-1 and TRBJ1-5, with D perhaps matching TRBD1 (5 bases). The CDR3 sequence is 16 residues long. Germline assignment: CDR1 MNHNS and CDR2 SASEGT. V lost 4 bases and J 6 bases, leaving 19 bases between the germline ends. The CDR3 region is CASSGRDRWFSQPQHF. CDR3 sequence (DNA): TGTGCCAGCAGTGGCCGGGACCGTTGGTTTAGTCAGCCCCAGCATTTT.

This clonotype was counted between two and nine times. The chain couples TRBV27 to TRBJ2-5, with TRBD2 matching over 15 bases. The germline V gene encodes CDR1 MNHEY and CDR2 SMNVEV (reference sequence). The V segment lost 8 bases and the J segment 7 bases; nucleotides outside the gene matches: 5. This CDR3 is built from 14 residues. The CDR3 here is CASGTSGRSGTQYF. The DNA of the CDR3 is TGTGCCAGCGGGACTAGCGGGAGGTCCGGGACCCAGTACTTC.

The chain links TRBV27 to TRBJ2-7; 9 nucleotides align to TRBD1. V dropped 3 bases and J dropped 2; count of bases not matched to a gene: 5. The CDR3 is 15 residues long. Germline values: CDR1 MNHEY, CDR2 SMNVEV (reference sequence). The DNA of the CDR3 is TGTGCCAGCAGTTTGACAGGGGGAGCAACCTACGAGCAGTACTTC. It is translated as CASSLTGGATYEQYF.

This clonotype was seen more than once but under ten times. This sequence joins TRBV28 and TRBJ2-7, with D perhaps assigned TRBD1 or TRBD2 (5 bases each). CDR3 length equals 14 residues. CDR1 is MDHEN and CDR2 is SYDVKM in the germline V gene. The V gene lost 5 bases and the J gene lost 4 bases, with 15 bases spanning the gap. The CDR3 region has the DNA TGTGCCAGCAGTCTTCCGGGACCAGGGTACGAGCAGTACTTC. Its translation: CASSLPGPGYEQYF.

This chain connects TRBV7-9 to TRBJ2-1, with a weak D call TRBD2 (5 bases). With 10 bases removed from V and 9 bases from J, the gap between germline ends came to 25 bases. Germline V CDR1 and CDR2: SEHNR, FQNEAQ (reference sequence). The CDR3 is 15 amino acids. The CDR3 DNA sequence: TGTGCCACCCAAAACCAAATTAGGTATGGGAGTGAGCAGTTCTTC. This codes for CATQNQIRYGSEQFF.

In its sample, this clonotype was seen a few times. V gene TRBV2 combines with J gene TRBJ2-2, with TRBD1 matching 8 bases. The CDR3 runs to 14 residues. CDR1 and CDR2 (germline): SNHLY, FYNNEI. The V segment lost 7 bases and the J segment 6 bases; nucleotides outside the gene matches: 7. The CDR3 sequence is CASMGDRSAGELFF. The DNA for the CDR3 is TGTGCCAGCATGGGGGACAGGTCGGCCGGGGAGCTGTTTTTT.

This clonotype was detected only a few times. The rearrangement links TRBV18 to TRBJ2-1; 9 positions match TRBD1. Germline CDR1 and CDR2: KGHSH and LQKENI. The CDR3 is 15 residues long. Trimming took 3 bases from V and 8 from J; bases not matched to a gene: 8. The CDR3: CASSPTTGGNYEQFF. The CDR3 DNA reads as TGTGCCAGCTCACCTACGACAGGGGGAAACTATGAGCAGTTCTTC.

The chain uses TRBV7-3 and TRBJ2-2, with D possibly being TRBD2 (6 bases). The CDR3 contains 14 residues. The germline gives CDR1 SGHTA, CDR2 FQGTGA. V shed 4 bases and J shed 6 bases, with 12 bases lying between them. CDR3: CASSSEAGSGELFF. For the CDR3, the DNA is TGTGCCAGCAGCTCAGAGGCGGGGTCCGGGGAGCTGTTTTTT.